This T cell receptor (beta chain) was profiled in a study of shared clonotypes between healthy human individuals (dated by TCRdb to about 2020). At the level of the whole study: The cohort comprised a couple of women and a few men aged 18 to 49 years. Blood TCR repertoires of about 5 healthy adults were deeply sequenced to estimate repertoire size and the extent of clonotype sharing between individuals. Leukapheresis yielded between about 0.94 and 10 billion PBMCs per donor. Different laboratories and diverse techniques were used to prepare libraries and sequence TCR repertoires, to increase sequencing depth and limit assay-specific biases. For each donor, CD4 naive and CD4 memory were each run on three plates, CD8 naive on two plates, and CD8 memory on one plate. Paper-wide results and their limitations: Larger estimated clonotype richness was generally found for naive subsets than for memory subsets. Pairwise subsampling led to the expectation that sequencing depth would affect the degree of clonotype sharing among donors. Rarefaction of sorted-subset datasets indicated incomplete sequencing despite the large sequencing depth. Roughly 5% of naive CD4, roughly 3.5% of naive CD8, approximately 2% of memory CD4, and approximately 0.39% of memory CD8 clonotypes were shared across several donors. Clonotypes shared by all four sorted-subset donors showed higher generation probabilities than non-shared clonotypes. Because the study included a small number of donors, the genetic and exposure-history diversity represented was limited. Sampling was limited to blood, and TCR repertoires in tissue likely differ from TCR repertoires in blood.

Using the deep immunoSEQ assay, multiplex PCR amplified TCR CDR3 regions from genomic DNA. Genomic DNA extracted from each cell subset was distributed evenly over all wells of several immunoSEQ 96-well plates, and each plate served as one replicate. Each replicate PCR for sorted subsets received roughly 0.2 ug genomic DNA, equal to some 32,000 T cell genomes. Purified libraries were quantified with a Qubit 3.0 fluorometer, sized on a Bioanalyzer 2100, and re-quantified with the KAPA Library Quantification kit. Every immunoSEQ 96-well plate was sequenced on a dedicated single-read 150-cycle Illumina NextSeq 550 flow cell. The authors' analysis ran thus. Because the immunoSEQ output included only junctional sequences and no quality scores, the filtering could not be the same as the filtering used for full-length reads. To assign V/J genes and CDR3, sequences were annotated using PyIR, a Python wrapper for IgBLAST v1.9, with IMGT germline references. Reads with weak V/J assignments (E-value above 1e-6), missing CDR3, stop codons, out-of-frame junctions, or ambiguous translated residues were removed. V3J clonotypes were defined by identical inferred V gene, J gene, and CDR3 amino acid sequence. Percentage overlap between repertoires was calculated by dividing the number of shared unique clonotypes by the size of the smaller repertoire. Richness of each repertoire was evaluated using RTK rarefaction, the Chao1 estimator, and Recon v2.1 estimates of unobserved clonotypes. Generation probabilities for all TCRbeta clonotypes obtained by the gDNA method from a few donors were computed using OLGA. TCRdb took this table from immuneACCESS and kept in-frame rearrangements with V and J called. Such tables lack part of the clones; where checked against another copy, unresolved V genes explain under half of the gap, and the rest is unexplained. That table furnishes V, J and clone size, whereas the DNA furnished D and trimming. The sample profile shows 950,000 to 1,100,000 clones; around 76% of them were found once. The ten largest account for 1.2% to 1.5% of the sample.

Healthy HIV-negative adults with no recently reported acute infections or vaccinations were included as donors. Only Caucasian adults living in Nashville, Tennessee, USA were represented among the donors. CD4+ T cells were enriched through magnetic negative selection, after which naive cells were positively selected on CD45RA and the remaining negative fraction served as the memory subset. After blood collection by leukapheresis, PBMCs were isolated using Ficoll-Histopaque density gradient centrifugation and then cryopreserved in the vapor phase of liquid nitrogen. Analytical flow cytometry was used to check the purity and quantity of every magnetically sorted T cell population. Genomic DNA was isolated from each sorted fraction and quantified by UV absorbance on a Nanodrop 2000c. With regard to this clone: No cognate antigen has been identified for it. Qualities for individual bases were not recorded, and no much larger clone is one base off.

The sample was memory CD4+ T cells sorted from blood. The sample's cell subset or site label, decoded: CD45RA-negative fraction. This receptor was identified in a young man in good health.

The CDR3 sequence is CASSPRLNSGNTIYF. The sequence in DNA is TGTGCCAGCTCACCACGTCTCAACTCTGGAAACACCATATATTTT. The sequence links TRBV18 to TRBJ1-3, with the D gene uncertain. Measured from the cysteine to the phenylalanine, the CDR3 is 15 residues long. Kept here is only the CDR3 DNA, which spans 45 bases and is read in frame from base 1. Trimming costs V 1 base and J 0 bases, and their ends lie 7 bases apart. The germline V gene gives CDR1 as KGHSH and CDR2 as LQKENI.